The 9 T cell receptor beta chains reported below all come from one sample, sequenced in a study of T cell changes during pregnancy in multiple sclerosis. Clones were sequenced by immunoSEQ multiplex PCR, and TCRdb holds only the in-frame ones, with some missing. The profile shows roughly 45,000 clones, 95% of them singletons. Sequenced material: CD8+ T cells from peripheral blood mononuclear cells, taken in the first trimester of pregnancy. These receptors were obtained from a female donor with multiple sclerosis, enrolled in a pregnancy study.

The rearrangement joins TRBV4-1 to TRBJ1-3; a possible D gene is TRBD1 (5 bases). The CDR3 consists of 13 residues. Germline values: CDR1 MGHRA, CDR2 YSYEKL. Trimming took off 4 bases at V and 7 bases at J, with 11 bases between the two ends. In DNA form, the CDR3 reads TGCGCCAGCAGCCCCCCAGGGCGGAACACCATATATTTT. Translated, it gives CASSPPGRNTIYF.

This clone appeared once. The gene calls are TRBV5-1 and TRBJ2-1; no definite D call. The germline V gene encodes CDR1 SGHRS and CDR2 YFSETQ. V lost 4 bases and J lost 0, with 17 bases in between. CDR3 length: 17 residues. The CDR3 region has the DNA TGCGCCAGCAGCCCACCTCGAACTAACCCCTCCTACAATGAGCAGTTCTTC. It translates to CASSPPRTNPSYNEQFF.

This clone appeared once. V and J are TRBV27 and TRBJ1-5; TRBD1 might be the D (6 bases). CDR1 and CDR2 (germline): MNHEY, SMNVEV (reference sequence). This CDR3 region has 14 residues. The V end was cut by 1 base, the J end by 8 bases, with 12 bases between. For the CDR3, the DNA is TGTGCCAGCAGTTTATTGCAGGGGTCTAAGCCCCAGCATTTT. This translates into CASSLLQGSKPQHF.

This clone was seen a few times. V is TRBV5-1 and J is TRBJ2-3; 14 positions match TRBD2. V was pared by 1 base and J by 4 bases, with 8 bases of the junction left unmatched. CDR1 and CDR2 from the germline V gene are SGHRS and YFSETQ. The CDR3 extends over 18 amino acids. CDR3 DNA sequence: TGCGCCAGCAGCTTGCAGACTAGCGGGAGGGCCGGCGCAGATACGCAGTATTTT. Translation: CASSLQTSGRAGADTQYF.

J is TRBJ1-1 and V is TRBV2, with TRBD1 matching over 9 bases. The length of the CDR3 is 14 residues. V shed 7 bases and J 1 base; nucleotides not matched to a gene: 4. In germline, CDR1 is SNHLY, CDR2 FYNNEI. In nucleotides, the CDR3 is TGTGCCAGCAAGCCGGGACAGGGGAACACTGAAGCTTTCTTT. The encoded protein is CASKPGQGNTEAFF.

This chain connects TRBV15 to TRBJ2-7; 9 bases align to TRBD1. V shed 5 bases and J 7 bases; nucleotides not matched to a gene: 24. Per the germline V gene, CDR1 is LNHNV and CDR2 is YYDKDF (reference sequence). This CDR3 contains 19 residues. The CDR3 DNA reads as TGTGCCACCAGCGACTCTCTAGCAGATAAGCGGACAGGGGAACGGGAGCAGTACTTC. Translating it yields CATSDSLADKRTGEREQYF. The whole variable domain, filled in from reference TRBV15 and TRBJ2-7, reads DAMVIQNPRYQVTQFGKPVTLSCSQTLNHNVMYWYQQKSSQAPKLLFHYYDKDFNNEADTPDNFQSRRPNTSFCFLDIRSPGLGDTAMYLCATSDSLADKRTGEREQYFGPGTRLTVT.

The gene calls are TRBV19 and TRBJ2-7; D perhaps matches TRBD2 (6 bases). The germline gives CDR1 LNHDA, CDR2 SQIVND (reference sequence). Trimming removed 7 bases at V and 0 bases at J, with 13 bases between. This CDR3 has 14 amino acids. DNA for the CDR3: TGTGCCAGTACCCGTAGCGGAAACTCCTACGAGCAGTACTTC. Its translation: CASTRSGNSYEQYF. Full variable domain (rest looked up from reference TRBV19 and TRBJ2-7): DGGITQSPKYLFRKEGQNVTLSCEQNLNHDAMYWYRQDPGQGLRLIYYSQIVNDFQKGDIAEGYSVSREKKESFPLTVTSAQKNPTAFYLCASTRSGNSYEQYFGPGTRLTVT.

The chain combines TRBV7-9 with TRBJ2-5, with TRBD1 as a possible D gene (5 bases). With 2 bases removed from V and 3 bases from J, the gap between germline ends came to 13 bases. Germline V gene sequence: CDR1 SEHNR, CDR2 FQNEAQ (reference sequence). The CDR3 spans 15 residues. The CDR3 spells CASSLNLRQKETQYF. DNA of the CDR3: TGTGCCAGCAGCTTAAATTTGAGACAGAAAGAGACCCAGTACTTC.

The count of this clone is one. The genes are TRBV19 and TRBJ1-5; D unresolved. Between the trimmed V and J ends, which lost 7 bases and 3 bases, there was a span of 13 bases. CDR1 is LNHDA and CDR2 is SQIVND in the germline V gene (reference sequence). The CDR3 spans 14 residues. DNA of the CDR3: TGTGCCAGTACCGATGGACTGTACAATCAGCCCCAGCATTTT. Protein product: CASTDGLYNQPQHF.